Below, 10 T cell receptor beta chains from the same sample are listed, as sequenced in a study of blood T cells in healthy people across ages. A sample-barcoded 5' primer and a J-beta primer mix were used in a second PCR of roughly 7 to 12 cycles. TCRdb reprocessed the 5' RACE reads with MiXCR, giving one entry per CDR3 protein. The sample lists roughly 1.9 million distinct CDR3 sequences, approximately 40% occurring once. Sequenced sample: blood. These receptors all stem from a human donor in good health.

V usage is TRBV4-3 and J usage is TRBJ1-2, with D tentatively TRBD1 (6 bases). This CDR3 is 15 amino acids long. From germline, CDR1 is LGHNA and CDR2 YSLEER. V was clipped by 4 bases and J by 3 bases, with 15 bases between them. CDR3 sequence (DNA): TGCGCCAGCAGCCCCCGTCGGGGGGCTGACTATGGCTACACCTTC. Protein: CASSPRRGADYGYTF.

The chain has TRBV4-1 and TRBJ2-7, with TRBD2 as a possible D gene (5 bases). The CDR3 extends over 15 amino acids. The germline V gene has CDR1 MGHRA and CDR2 YSYEKL. V was trimmed by 0 bases and J by 6 bases, leaving 15 bases between them. The CDR3 reads CASSQDQEAAGEQYF. The CDR3 nucleotides read TGCGCCAGCAGCCAAGATCAGGAGGCAGCTGGCGAGCAGTACTTC.

The chain is built from TRBV4-3 and TRBJ1-1; TRBD1 matches at 8 bases. This CDR3 contains 19 residues. V dropped 1 base and J dropped 8; count of bases not matched to a gene: 21. CDR1 and CDR2 from the germline V gene are LGHNA and YSLEER. This CDR3 is CASSQGQGARGRGRREAFF. CDR3 bases: TGCGCCAGCAGCCAAGGCCAGGGGGCCAGAGGTAGAGGTAGGAGGGAAGCTTTCTTT.

This clonotype showed up just a few times. The chain couples TRBV6-2 or TRBV6-3 to TRBJ2-5; 7 bases map to TRBD1. Germline loops: CDR1 MNHEY, CDR2 SVGEGT. V lost 7 bases to trimming and J lost 5 bases; unmatched junction nucleotides: 7. The length of the CDR3 is 13 residues. The CDR3 spells CASNADREETQYF. In DNA form, the CDR3 reads TGTGCCAGCAATGCCGACAGGGAGGAGACCCAGTACTTC.

This clonotype was recorded once. V and J are TRBV6-5 and TRBJ2-1, with 9 bases that match TRBD1. The CDR3 sequence is 16 residues long. Trimming cost V 4 bases and J 5 bases; bases outside gene matches: 9. Germline CDR1 and CDR2: MNHEY and SVGAGI. The CDR3 protein is CASSSVGQGRHNEQFF. In DNA form, the CDR3 reads TGTGCCAGCAGTTCCGTCGGACAGGGGAGGCACAATGAGCAGTTCTTC.

This clonotype has a count of ten or more. This chain uses TRBV7-2 with TRBJ2-3, with a tentative D call TRBD2 (5 bases). The germline V gene encodes CDR1 SGHTA and CDR2 FQGNSA. The CDR3 totals 15 residues. Deletions cut 0 bases from V and 0 bases from J, with 7 bases between. The CDR3 loop reads CASSLALASTDTQYF. The DNA for the CDR3 is TGTGCCAGCAGCTTAGCCCTAGCTAGCACAGATACGCAGTATTTT.

The chain employs TRBV12-3 or TRBV12-4 and TRBJ2-7; 7 bases are shared with TRBD1. The CDR3 loop spans 13 amino acids. Trimming took 5 bases from V and 6 from J; bases not matched to a gene: 7. This CDR3 reads CASSPYTGAEQYF. As DNA, the CDR3 is TGTGCCAGCAGTCCCTATACAGGGGCCGAGCAGTACTTC.

The chain links TRBV7-9 to TRBJ2-7; the D is unclear. Trimming stripped 10 bases from V and 2 bases from J, with 15 bases between. Germline CDR1 is SEHNR and CDR2 is FQNEAQ (reference sequence). The CDR3 length is 13 residues. CDR3 amino acids: CATETTATYEQYF. CDR3 DNA: TGTGCCACCGAAACAACCGCCACCTACGAGCAGTACTTC.

CDR3 loop: CSVEGPTSGVNEQFF. The CDR3 nucleotides are TGCAGCGTTGAAGGTCCCACTAGCGGGGTTAATGAGCAGTTCTTC. The rearrangement links TRBV29-1 to TRBJ2-1, with 10 bases fitting TRBD2. Germline trimming cut 1 base from V and 7 bases from J; bases unmatched to any gene: 7. This CDR3 has 15 residues. CDR1 is SQVTM and CDR2 is ANQGSEA in the germline V gene.

This sequence joins TRBV27 and TRBJ2-7, with a weak D call TRBD1 (6 bases). Per germline, CDR1 MNHEY and CDR2 SMNVEV (reference sequence). The V gene lost 4 bases and the J gene lost 2 bases, with 12 bases spanning the gap. This CDR3 is 14 amino acids long. CDR3 nucleotides: TGTGCCAGCAGTTCCTGGGACACCACCTACGAGCAGTACTTC. This translates into CASSSWDTTYEQYF.